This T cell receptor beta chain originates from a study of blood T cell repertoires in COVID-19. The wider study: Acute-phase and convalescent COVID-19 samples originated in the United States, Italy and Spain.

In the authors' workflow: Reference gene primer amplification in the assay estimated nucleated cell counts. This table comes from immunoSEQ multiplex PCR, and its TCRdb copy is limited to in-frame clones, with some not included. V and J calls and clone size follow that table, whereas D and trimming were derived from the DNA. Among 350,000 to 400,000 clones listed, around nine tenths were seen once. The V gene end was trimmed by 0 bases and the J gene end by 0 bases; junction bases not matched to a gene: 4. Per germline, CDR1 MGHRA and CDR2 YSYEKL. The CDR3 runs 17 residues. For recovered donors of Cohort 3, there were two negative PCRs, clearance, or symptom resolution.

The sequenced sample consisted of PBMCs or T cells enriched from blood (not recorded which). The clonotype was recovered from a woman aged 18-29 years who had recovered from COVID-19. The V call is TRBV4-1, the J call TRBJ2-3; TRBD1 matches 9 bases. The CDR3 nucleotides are TGCGCCAGCAGCCAAGATCCCGGGACAGGGAGCACAGATACGCAGTATTTT. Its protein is CASSQDPGTGSTDTQYF.